This TCR beta chain originates from a study of early T cells in non-severe SARS-CoV-2 infection. Molecules of cDNA were individually given unique molecular identifiers that were attached to them. TCRdb analysed the 5' RACE reads with MiXCR anew, one entry per CDR3 protein. The table lists fewer than 80,000 distinct CDR3 sequences, 9.5% of them singletons, with less than 6.5% in the top ten. There are 11 residues in the CDR3. Trimming stripped 5 bases from V and 4 bases from J, with 8 bases between. CDR1 is SQVTM and CDR2 is ANQGSEA in the germline V gene. This clonotype was recorded many times. The clonotype comes from an adult who was a healthcare worker with PCR-confirmed SARS-CoV-2 infection or an uninfected control (not recorded which). This chain uses TRBV29-1 with TRBJ1-1; D is undetermined. The sample comprised whole blood. Here the CDR3 reads CSVHQFTEAFF. CDR3 in DNA: TGCAGCGTTCACCAGTTCACTGAAGCTTTCTTT.